The rows below give T cell receptor beta chains drawn from one sample of a study of identifying expanded T cells in peripheral blood. The data were produced by immunoSEQ multiplex PCR, yet TCRdb's version contains in-frame clones alone and is incomplete. The sample carries 70,000 to 100,000 clones, around 87% recorded once. Sequencing was performed on blood. Source of these receptors: a person aged 18 to 70 in good health. Each CDR3 is given with its conserved first and last residue. D genes are given only for firm matches. Clone size is not always given. Where it is, it says once, few, many or a class for expanded clones.

size | D | length | J | V | DNA | CDR3
NA | NA | 16 | TRBJ2-3 | TRBV5-1 | TGCGCCAGCAGCTTGGGTGGTGGGTCAGGGAAAGATACGCAGTATTTT | CASSLGGGSGKDTQYF
NA | TRBD1 | 14 | TRBJ1-5 | TRBV19 | TGTGCCAGTAGTACAGGGGGCGCGGATCAGCCCCAGCATTTT | CASSTGGADQPQHF
NA | TRBD1 | 14 | TRBJ1-5 | TRBV2 | TGTGCCAGCAGCTATGGACAGGGGAATCAGCCCCAGCATTTT | CASSYGQGNQPQHF
few | NA | 13 | TRBJ1-6 | TRBV28 | TGTGCCAGCAGGGACCAGGGTAATTCACCCCTCCACTTT | CASRDQGNSPLHF
NA | NA | 12 | TRBJ1-2 | TRBV5-1 | TGCGCCAGCAGCCCAGGAGGAGATGGCTACACCTTC | CASSPGGDGYTF
NA | TRBD1 | 18 | TRBJ2-2 | TRBV5-1 | TGCGCCAGCAGCACGAGTTTAACGGGACAGGGTACGACCGGGGAGCTGTTTTTT | CASSTSLTGQGTTGELFF
NA | NA | 11 | TRBJ1-2 | TRBV6-6 | TGTGCCAGCAGTCACGATCGGGGTTATACCTTC | CASSHDRGYTF
NA | NA | 15 | TRBJ1-1 | TRBV6-1 | TGTGCCAGCAGTGAATTCAGGACCGCCGGGACTGAAGCTTTCTTT | CASSEFRTAGTEAFF
once | NA | 14 | TRBJ1-2 | TRBV18 | TGTGCCAGCTCCCCCGGGCCCCAGGCCTATGGCTACACCTTC | CASSPGPQAYGYTF
NA | NA | 16 | TRBJ2-3 | TRBV4-1 | TGCGCCAGCAGCCAAGGCCTACCCACCCGCACAGATACGCAGTATTTT | CASSQGLPTRTDTQYF
NA | TRBD1 | 13 | TRBJ2-7 | TRBV6-1 | TGTGCCAGCGTCCCGGGACAGAGCTACGAGCAGTACTTC | CASVPGQSYEQYF
once | TRBD2 | 16 | TRBJ2-2 | TRBV18 | TGTGCCAGCTCACCCACCGGCGGGGGGATCACCGGGGAGCTGTTTTTT | CASSPTGGGITGELFF
NA | TRBD1 | 15 | TRBJ1-3 | TRBV10-2 | TGCGCCAGCAGTGGGGACAGGACGGGAGGAAACACCATATATTTT | CASSGDRTGGNTIYF
NA | NA | 13 | TRBJ2-7 | TRBV7-6 | TGTGCCAGCAGCCCAGGACCTACCTACGAGCAGTACTTC | CASSPGPTYEQYF
NA | NA | 13 | TRBJ1-1 | TRBV27 | TGTGCCAGCAGACCGACCGCGGGCACTGAAGCTTTCTTT | CASRPTAGTEAFF
NA | NA | 15 | TRBJ1-2 | TRBV7-2 | TGTGCCAGCAGCTTTATTGCGACGGGTAACTATGGCTACACCTTC | CASSFIATGNYGYTF
NA | NA | 14 | TRBJ1-4 | TRBV6-4 | TGTGCCAGCAGTAACGACTGCTTTAATGAAAAACTGTTTTTT | CASSNDCFNEKLFF
NA | TRBD2 | 16 | TRBJ2-3 | TRBV5-1 | TGCGCCAGCAGACCCTGGACTAGCGGGGGCACAGATACGCAGTATTTT | CASRPWTSGGTDTQYF
few | TRBD2 | 15 | TRBJ2-1 | TRBV4-2 | TGTGCCAGCAGCCAAGGGACTAGCGGGGGCGGTGAGCAGTTCTTC | CASSQGTSGGGEQFF
few | NA | 12 | TRBJ1-2 | TRBV6-1 | TGTGCCAGCAGTTCTCGGGTATATGGCTACACCTTC | CASSSRVYGYTF
NA | NA | 15 | TRBJ1-2 | TRBV6-5 | TGTGCCAGCAGTTACTCTCCCAGGGGAAGCTATGGCTACACCTTC | CASSYSPRGSYGYTF
once | NA | 16 | TRBJ1-2 | TRBV27 | TGTGCCAGCAGTTTATCGGGCCAGGGCAAGGACTATGGCTACACCTTC | CASSLSGQGKDYGYTF
NA | TRBD2 | 17 | TRBJ2-1 | TRBV7-2 | TGTGCCAGCCGAGGGGGACTAGCAGGGTTTCCCTACAATGAGCAGTTCTTC | CASRGGLAGFPYNEQFF
NA | TRBD1 | 15 | TRBJ1-1 | TRBV6-5 | TGTGCCAGCAGTCCTAAGGGACAGCCTATCACTGAAGCTTTCTTT | CASSPKGQPITEAFF
NA | TRBD1 | 16 | TRBJ2-3 | TRBV5-6 | TGTGCCAGCAGCTTACAGGGGACCCTCTGGACAGATACGCAGTATTTT | CASSLQGTLWTDTQYF
NA | TRBD1 | 15 | TRBJ1-5 | TRBV28 | TGTGCCAGCAGTTCCCCTCGGACAGGGAATCAGCCCCAGCATTTT | CASSSPRTGNQPQHF
NA | NA | 14 | TRBJ2-7 | TRBV5-6 | TGTGCCAGCAGCCTCGGGGGAGTCACCTACGAGCAGTACTTC | CASSLGGVTYEQYF
few | TRBD1 | 16 | TRBJ2-7 | TRBV5-1 | TGCGCCAGCAGCTTGGTGAGAGGGACAGTGACTCCCGAGCAGTACTTC | CASSLVRGTVTPEQYF
NA | NA | 13 | TRBJ1-2 | TRBV6-1 | TGTGCCAGCAGTGAACTTAATTTCTATGGCTACACCTTC | CASSELNFYGYTF
NA | TRBD1 | 13 | TRBJ2-3 | TRBV6-5 | TGTGCCAGCAGAGCGACAGGGGCGGATACGCAGTATTTT | CASRATGADTQYF
few | NA | 13 | TRBJ1-4 | TRBV7-2 | TGTGCCAGCAGCGATTACTTGACCCAAGAACTGTTTTTT | CASSDYLTQELFF
few | NA | 14 | TRBJ2-3 | TRBV9 | TGTGCCAGCAGCGTTCGGCAGGGCGGACATACGCAGTATTTT | CASSVRQGGHTQYF
once | NA | 16 | TRBJ1-1 | TRBV4-3 | TGCGCCAGCAGCCAAGGTCTGGCAGGGCCGAACACTGAAGCTTTCTTT | CASSQGLAGPNTEAFF
NA | NA | 12 | TRBJ1-1 | TRBV5-1 | TGCGCCAGCAGACAACAGAACACTGAAGCTTTCTTT | CASRQQNTEAFF
NA | NA | 12 | TRBJ1-1 | TRBV27 | TGTGCCAGCAGTTTTGTCGGCAGAGAAGCTTTCTTT | CASSFVGREAFF
once | NA | 14 | TRBJ1-1 | TRBV11-3 | TGTGCCAGCAGCTTAGATCTTGGGAGCTTAGAAGCTTTCTTT | CASSLDLGSLEAFF
NA | TRBD1 | 14 | TRBJ1-3 | TRBV7-6 | TGTGCCAGCAGCCCCAGGACAGGCCGAGACACCATATATTTT | CASSPRTGRDTIYF
NA | TRBD1 | 15 | TRBJ2-2 | TRBV18 | TGTGCCAGCTCAGCCGGGACAGTCAACACCGGGGAGCTGTTTTTT | CASSAGTVNTGELFF
NA | TRBD1 | 13 | TRBJ1-1 | TRBV2 | TGTGCCAGCAGGAGACAGGGGGACACTGAAGCTTTCTTT | CASRRQGDTEAFF
NA | TRBD2 | 16 | TRBJ2-7 | TRBV7-8 | TGTGCCAGCAGCCCGAGGGGGGTGCGGGAGGCCTACGAGCAGTACTTC | CASSPRGVREAYEQYF
NA | TRBD1 | 14 | TRBJ1-1 | TRBV19 | TGTGCCAGTAGGGGGACAGCTACTACCACTGAAGCTTTCTTT | CASRGTATTTEAFF